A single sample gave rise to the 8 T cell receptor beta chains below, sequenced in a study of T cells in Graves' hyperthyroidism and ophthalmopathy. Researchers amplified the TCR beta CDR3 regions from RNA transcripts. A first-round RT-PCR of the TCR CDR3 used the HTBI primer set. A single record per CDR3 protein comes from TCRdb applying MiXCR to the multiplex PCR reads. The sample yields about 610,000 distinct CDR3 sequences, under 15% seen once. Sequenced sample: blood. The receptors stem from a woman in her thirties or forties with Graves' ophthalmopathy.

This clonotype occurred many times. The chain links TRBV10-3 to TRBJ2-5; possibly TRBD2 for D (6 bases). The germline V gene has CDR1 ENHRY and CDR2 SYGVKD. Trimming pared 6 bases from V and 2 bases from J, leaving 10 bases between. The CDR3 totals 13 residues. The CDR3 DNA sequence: TGTGCCATCAGCCGGGACTCACAAGAGACCCAGTACTTC. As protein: CAISRDSQETQYF.

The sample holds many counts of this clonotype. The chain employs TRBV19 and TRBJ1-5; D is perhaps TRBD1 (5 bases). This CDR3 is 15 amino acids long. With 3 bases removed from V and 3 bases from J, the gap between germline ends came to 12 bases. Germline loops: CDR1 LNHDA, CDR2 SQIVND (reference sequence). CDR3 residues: CASSISGTVNQPQHF. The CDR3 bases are TGTGCCAGTAGTATCAGCGGGACGGTCAATCAGCCCCAGCATTTT.

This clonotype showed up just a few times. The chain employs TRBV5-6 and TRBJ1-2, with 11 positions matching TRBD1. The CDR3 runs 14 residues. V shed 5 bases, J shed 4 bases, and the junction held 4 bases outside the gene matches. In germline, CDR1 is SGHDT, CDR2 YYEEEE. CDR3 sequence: CASRPDRGLYGYTF. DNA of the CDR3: TGTGCCAGCAGACCGGACAGGGGGCTCTATGGCTACACCTTC.

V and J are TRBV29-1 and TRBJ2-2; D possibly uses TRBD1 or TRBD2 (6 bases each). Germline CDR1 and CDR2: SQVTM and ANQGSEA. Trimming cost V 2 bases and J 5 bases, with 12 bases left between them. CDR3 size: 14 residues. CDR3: CSVERGASTGELFF. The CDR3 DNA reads TGCAGCGTTGAAAGGGGGGCCAGTACCGGGGAGCTGTTTTTT.

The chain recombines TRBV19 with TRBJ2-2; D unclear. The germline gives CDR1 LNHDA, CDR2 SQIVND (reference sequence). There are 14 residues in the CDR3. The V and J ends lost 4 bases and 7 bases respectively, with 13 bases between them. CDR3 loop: CASSRDSPGGELFF. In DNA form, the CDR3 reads TGTGCCAGTAGTAGAGACTCGCCGGGCGGGGAGCTGTTTTTT. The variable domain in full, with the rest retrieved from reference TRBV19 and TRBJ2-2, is DGGITQSPKYLFRKEGQNVTLSCEQNLNHDAMYWYRQDPGQGLRLIYYSQIVNDFQKGDIAEGYSVSREKKESFPLTVTSAQKNPTAFYLCASSRDSPGGELFFGEGSRLTVL.

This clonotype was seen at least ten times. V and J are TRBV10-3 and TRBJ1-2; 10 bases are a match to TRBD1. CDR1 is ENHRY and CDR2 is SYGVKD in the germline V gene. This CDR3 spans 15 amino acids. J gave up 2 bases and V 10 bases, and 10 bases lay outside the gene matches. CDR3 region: CASSETTGGNYGYTF. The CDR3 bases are TGTGCCAGCAGCGAGACGACAGGGGGCAACTATGGCTACACCTTC.

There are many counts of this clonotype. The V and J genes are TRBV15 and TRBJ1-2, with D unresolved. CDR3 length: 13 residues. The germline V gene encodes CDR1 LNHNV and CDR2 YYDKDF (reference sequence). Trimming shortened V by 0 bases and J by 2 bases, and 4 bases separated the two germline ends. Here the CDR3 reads CATSRDLNYGYTF. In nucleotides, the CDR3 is TGTGCCACCAGCAGAGATCTAAACTATGGCTACACCTTC.

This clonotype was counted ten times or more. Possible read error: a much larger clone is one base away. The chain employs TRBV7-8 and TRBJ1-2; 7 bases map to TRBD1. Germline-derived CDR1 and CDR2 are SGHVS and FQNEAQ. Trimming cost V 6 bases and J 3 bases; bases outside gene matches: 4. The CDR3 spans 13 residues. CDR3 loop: CASSYDRDYGYTF. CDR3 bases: TGTGCCAGCAGTTACGACAGGGACTATGGCTACACCTTC.